This T cell receptor beta chain was captured in a study of cytomegalovirus exposure and HLA in healthy donors. Findings of the study overall: Donors were assumed by presence/absence analyses to have roughly uniform sequencing depth. Rates of TCR association differed by HLA locus in a later analysis, with DRB1 highest and HLA-C lowest. A later analysis associated roughly 15,000 TCR beta sequences with HLA alleles at a 0.05 false discovery rate. TCR beta V segments were, for the most part, productive about 90% or about 30% of the time in an earlier analysis.

Regarding this clone: Its antigen remains unknown.

This PCR relied on a set of 60 Vbeta primers and 13 Jbeta primers. The protocol was immunoSEQ multiplex PCR, while the TCRdb copy is restricted to in-frame clones and leaves out a portion. The sample includes about 94,000 clones, around two thirds of them seen just once. V lost 3 bases and J lost 5; bases outside the gene matches: 8. CDR1 is MDHEN, CDR2 SYDVKM, per germline. The CDR3 consists of 16 residues. What was sequenced was PBMCs. The TCR was taken from a man aged 25 to 40 in good health and CMV-seronegative. The chain recombines TRBV28 with TRBJ2-5; TRBD2 matches 11 bases. In nucleotides, the CDR3 is TGTGCCAGCAGTTTTAGTAGCGGGAGGGCCCGGGAGACCCAGTACTTC. Amino acid sequence: CASSFSSGRARETQYF.